A selection of T cell receptor beta chains follows, all from one sample in a study of shared clonotypes between healthy human individuals. Here immunoSEQ multiplex PCR was the method, and the copy in TCRdb shows in-frame clones only, minus some. The profile covers approximately 2,200,000 clones, with 85% to 95% appearing a single time and 1.7% taken by the ten largest. Source material: naive CD8+ T cells from PBMCs. Source of these receptors: a man aged 18-30 years in good health. Some clones in this sample may be carry-over from other donors' samples. The CDR3 runs from the conserved cysteine through the conserved F or W. A D gene is named only where the DNA matches it firmly. Only part of the rows carry a size: once, few, many, or a class if the clone is expanded.

d_call: -
v_call: TRBV15
j_call: TRBJ1-4
clone_size: -
cdr3_aa: CATSTATGQLNEKLFF
cdr3_nt: TGTGCCACCAGCACAGCCACTGGGCAACTTAATGAAAAACTGTTTTTT

d_call: TRBD2
v_call: TRBV19
j_call: TRBJ2-7
clone_size: -
cdr3_aa: CASSIDLWASGEQQYF
cdr3_nt: TGTGCCAGTAGTATAGATCTATGGGCTAGCGGAGAACAGCAGTACTTC

d_call: TRBD1
v_call: TRBV30
j_call: TRBJ1-1
clone_size: -
cdr3_aa: CAWRGTGLEVTEAFF
cdr3_nt: TGTGCCTGGAGGGGGACAGGGTTGGAAGTCACTGAAGCTTTCTTT

d_call: -
v_call: TRBV29-1
j_call: TRBJ2-3
clone_size: -
cdr3_aa: CSVEPRAGGGDTQYF
cdr3_nt: TGCAGCGTTGAACCTAGGGCAGGCGGAGGAGATACGCAGTATTTT

d_call: -
v_call: TRBV28
j_call: TRBJ2-1
clone_size: -
cdr3_aa: CASSSGNRVVNEQFF
cdr3_nt: TGTGCCAGCAGTTCCGGGAACAGGGTGGTCAATGAGCAGTTCTTC

d_call: -
v_call: TRBV11-2
j_call: TRBJ2-7
clone_size: once
cdr3_aa: CASSWDSNPYEQYF
cdr3_nt: TGTGCCAGCAGCTGGGACTCAAATCCCTACGAGCAGTACTTC

d_call: -
v_call: TRBV7-9
j_call: TRBJ1-2
clone_size: -
cdr3_aa: CASSATGPPNYGYTF
cdr3_nt: TGTGCCAGCAGCGCCACAGGGCCCCCTAACTATGGCTACACCTTC

d_call: -
v_call: TRBV5-5
j_call: TRBJ2-2
clone_size: -
cdr3_aa: CASSLDIGELFF
cdr3_nt: TGTGCCAGCAGCTTGGATATCGGGGAGCTGTTTTTT

d_call: TRBD2
v_call: TRBV29-1
j_call: TRBJ2-1
clone_size: -
cdr3_aa: CSVRSGGSYNEQFF
cdr3_nt: TGCAGCGTGCGGAGCGGGGGTTCCTACAATGAGCAGTTCTTC

d_call: -
v_call: TRBV19
j_call: TRBJ2-1
clone_size: -
cdr3_aa: CASSAGRTSYNEQFF
cdr3_nt: TGTGCCAGTAGTGCCGGGAGAACGTCCTACAATGAGCAGTTCTTC

d_call: TRBD1
v_call: TRBV6-6
j_call: TRBJ1-2
clone_size: -
cdr3_aa: CASSRTSRGTGPGYTF
cdr3_nt: TGTGCCAGCAGCCGCACGTCTCGAGGGACAGGGCCTGGCTACACCTTC

d_call: TRBD1
v_call: TRBV27
j_call: TRBJ1-5
clone_size: -
cdr3_aa: CASSLDRGQQPQHF
cdr3_nt: TGTGCCAGCAGTCTGGACAGGGGGCAACAGCCCCAGCATTTT

d_call: -
v_call: TRBV25-1
j_call: TRBJ2-5
clone_size: -
cdr3_aa: CASSEMSSLAQYF
cdr3_nt: TGTGCCAGCAGTGAAATGAGCAGCCTGGCCCAGTACTTC

d_call: -
v_call: TRBV4-2
j_call: TRBJ2-7
clone_size: -
cdr3_aa: CASSHRVGSRGKAYEQYF
cdr3_nt: TGTGCCAGCAGCCACCGCGTGGGTAGCAGGGGAAAAGCCTACGAGCAGTACTTC

d_call: TRBD1
v_call: TRBV29-1
j_call: TRBJ2-7
clone_size: -
cdr3_aa: CSVEMVQTGVGYEQYF
cdr3_nt: TGCAGCGTTGAAATGGTTCAGACAGGGGTTGGTTACGAGCAGTACTTC

d_call: -
v_call: TRBV27
j_call: TRBJ2-2
clone_size: -
cdr3_aa: CASSLLQGSGELFF
cdr3_nt: TGTGCCAGCAGTTTGTTACAGGGTAGCGGGGAGCTGTTTTTT

d_call: -
v_call: TRBV2
j_call: TRBJ2-7
clone_size: -
cdr3_aa: CASSDERGTYEQYF
cdr3_nt: TGTGCCAGCAGTGATGAAAGGGGAACCTACGAGCAGTACTTC

d_call: -
v_call: TRBV27
j_call: TRBJ2-7
clone_size: -
cdr3_aa: CASSLVVSGDEQYF
cdr3_nt: TGTGCCAGCAGTTTGGTTGTCTCGGGGGACGAGCAGTACTTC

d_call: -
v_call: TRBV27
j_call: TRBJ2-5
clone_size: -
cdr3_aa: CASSGGKETQYF
cdr3_nt: TGTGCCAGCAGTGGCGGGAAAGAGACCCAGTACTTC

d_call: TRBD2
v_call: TRBV7-8
j_call: TRBJ2-3
clone_size: once
cdr3_aa: CASSPRSSGRDTQYF
cdr3_nt: TGTGCCAGCAGCCCCCGGTCTAGCGGGAGGGATACGCAGTATTTT

d_call: -
v_call: TRBV9
j_call: TRBJ2-4
clone_size: -
cdr3_aa: CASSVGDAADPQYF
cdr3_nt: TGTGCCAGCAGCGTAGGGGACGCCGCCGACCCGCAGTACTTC

d_call: -
v_call: TRBV29-1
j_call: TRBJ2-7
clone_size: -
cdr3_aa: CSVQIKNNYEQYF
cdr3_nt: TGCAGCGTCCAAATAAAAAACAACTACGAGCAGTACTTC

d_call: -
v_call: TRBV27
j_call: TRBJ1-5
clone_size: -
cdr3_aa: CASSPGPYSNQPQHF
cdr3_nt: TGTGCCAGCAGTCCGGGCCCGTATAGCAATCAGCCCCAGCATTTT

d_call: -
v_call: TRBV15
j_call: TRBJ2-1
clone_size: -
cdr3_aa: CATSRGRGNEQFF
cdr3_nt: TGTGCCACCAGCAGGGGGAGGGGGAATGAGCAGTTCTTC

d_call: -
v_call: TRBV30
j_call: TRBJ1-5
clone_size: -
cdr3_aa: CAWSRRASNQPQHF
cdr3_nt: TGTGCCTGGAGTAGACGGGCTAGCAATCAGCCCCAGCATTTT

d_call: -
v_call: TRBV7-9
j_call: TRBJ2-1
clone_size: once
cdr3_aa: CASSSLGPAGYNEQFF
cdr3_nt: TGTGCCAGCAGCTCACTCGGACCAGCGGGTTACAATGAGCAGTTCTTC

d_call: -
v_call: TRBV7-9
j_call: TRBJ2-1
clone_size: once
cdr3_aa: CASSLRTVVMGNEQFF
cdr3_nt: TGTGCCAGCAGCTTAAGGACAGTGGTAATGGGCAATGAGCAGTTCTTC

d_call: -
v_call: TRBV10-3
j_call: TRBJ2-3
clone_size: few
cdr3_aa: CAISESQVARKRTDTQYF
cdr3_nt: TGTGCCATCAGTGAGTCCCAGGTAGCGAGAAAGCGCACAGATACGCAGTATTTT

d_call: -
v_call: TRBV5-1
j_call: TRBJ2-3
clone_size: -
cdr3_aa: CASSLVFEKAGPVTDTQYF
cdr3_nt: TGCGCCAGCAGCTTGGTCTTTGAAAAAGCCGGCCCCGTCACAGATACGCAGTATTTT

d_call: -
v_call: TRBV30
j_call: TRBJ1-1
clone_size: -
cdr3_aa: CAWQGMGTEAFF
cdr3_nt: TGTGCCTGGCAGGGTATGGGAACTGAAGCTTTCTTT

d_call: TRBD2
v_call: TRBV27
j_call: TRBJ2-2
clone_size: -
cdr3_aa: CASSGGWELFF
cdr3_nt: TGTGCCAGCTCGGGGGGGTGGGAGCTGTTTTTT

d_call: TRBD2
v_call: TRBV15
j_call: TRBJ2-7
clone_size: -
cdr3_aa: CATSRDPTSGTYEQYF
cdr3_nt: TGTGCCACCAGCAGAGATCCGACTAGCGGGACGTACGAGCAGTACTTC

d_call: -
v_call: TRBV5-1
j_call: TRBJ2-7
clone_size: -
cdr3_aa: CASSLVGHLSYEQYF
cdr3_nt: TGCGCCAGCAGCTTGGTAGGGCATCTCTCCTACGAGCAGTACTTC

d_call: TRBD2
v_call: TRBV11-2
j_call: TRBJ2-7
clone_size: -
cdr3_aa: CASSPDRAGAYEQYF
cdr3_nt: TGTGCCAGCAGCCCCGATAGAGCGGGGGCCTACGAGCAGTACTTC

d_call: -
v_call: TRBV29-1
j_call: TRBJ1-1
clone_size: -
cdr3_aa: CSVAMNTEAFF
cdr3_nt: TGCAGCGTAGCCATGAACACTGAAGCTTTCTTT

d_call: TRBD1
v_call: TRBV6-5
j_call: TRBJ1-2
clone_size: -
cdr3_aa: CASSPQGMDGYTF
cdr3_nt: TGTGCCAGCAGCCCACAGGGGATGGATGGCTACACCTTC

d_call: TRBD2
v_call: TRBV7-8
j_call: TRBJ2-7
clone_size: -
cdr3_aa: CASSLKTGLAGNYEQYF
cdr3_nt: TGTGCCAGCAGCCTCAAAACTGGACTAGCGGGAAATTACGAGCAGTACTTC

d_call: -
v_call: TRBV27
j_call: TRBJ2-7
clone_size: -
cdr3_aa: CASSLMQGLYEQYF
cdr3_nt: TGTGCCAGCAGTTTAATGCAGGGACTCTACGAGCAGTACTTC